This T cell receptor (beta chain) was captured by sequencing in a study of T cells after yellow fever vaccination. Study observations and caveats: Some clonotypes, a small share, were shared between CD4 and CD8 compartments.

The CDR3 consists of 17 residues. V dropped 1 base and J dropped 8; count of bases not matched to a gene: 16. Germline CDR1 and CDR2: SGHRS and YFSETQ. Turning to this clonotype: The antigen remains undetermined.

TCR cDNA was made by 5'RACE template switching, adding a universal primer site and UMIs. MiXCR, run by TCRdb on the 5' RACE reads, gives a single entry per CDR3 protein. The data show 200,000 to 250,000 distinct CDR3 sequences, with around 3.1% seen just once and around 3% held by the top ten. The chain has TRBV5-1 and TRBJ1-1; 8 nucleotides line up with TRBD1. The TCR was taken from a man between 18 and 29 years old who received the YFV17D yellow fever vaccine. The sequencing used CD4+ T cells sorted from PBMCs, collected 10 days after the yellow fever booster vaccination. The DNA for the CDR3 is TGCGCCAGCAGCTTGTTCCCCCAGGGGGCGTCTGGGGAAGAAGCTTTCTTT. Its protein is CASSLFPQGASGEEAFF.